The TCR beta chain described here comes from a study of early T cells in non-severe SARS-CoV-2 infection. This clonotype was seen repeatedly, ten times or more. In TCRdb, the 5' RACE reads were re-called with MiXCR into one record per CDR3 protein. Of about 27,000 distinct CDR3 sequences listed, 4.5% to 6% are singletons. Germline values: CDR1 SGHAT, CDR2 FQNNGV. V lost 4 bases, J lost 7 bases, and 12 bases stayed unmatched. The length of the CDR3 is 17 residues. The chain has TRBV11-2 and TRBJ2-7; the match to TRBD2 covers 14 bases. The receptor comes from an adult who was a healthcare worker with PCR-confirmed SARS-CoV-2 infection or an uninfected control (not recorded which). The sequenced material came from whole blood. The CDR3 DNA reads as TGTGCCAGCAGCTCAGTGGGTTCGGGACTAGCGGGAGTAGAGCAGTACTTC. It codes for CASSSVGSGLAGVEQYF.